The 14 T cell receptor beta chains presented below share a single source sample, sequenced in a study of T cell responses to AZD1222 COVID-19 vaccine. Profiling relied on immunoSEQ multiplex PCR, and the TCRdb table lists in-frame clones only, not all of them. This sample carries 100,000 to 150,000 clones, more than 80% of them seen once, and the ten largest clones take approximately 3.1%. Here the sequenced sample was peripheral blood, taken on day 0 of AZD1222 vaccination. The source is an adult in good health.

The chain has TRBV5-3 and TRBJ1-2; D is uncertain. TRBV5-3 belongs to the ORF category, with a function that is uncertain. The V end lost 4 bases, the J end lost 8 bases, and 18 bases lay between the germline ends. This CDR3 region has 14 residues. In DNA, the CDR3 is TGTGCCAGAAGCCCGAGGTATGAGTATGGGGGCTACACCTTC. Its protein product is CARSPRYEYGGYTF.

The chain recombines TRBV10-3 with TRBJ2-7; 7 positions match TRBD1. CDR1 ENHRY and CDR2 SYGVKD come from the germline V gene. This CDR3 region has 15 residues. Trimming took 10 bases from V and 0 from J; bases not matched to a gene: 12. CDR3 in amino acids: CATALPTGVSYEQYF. CDR3 in DNA: TGTGCCACCGCCCTACCAACAGGGGTCTCCTACGAGCAGTACTTC.

This chain links TRBV7-7 with TRBJ2-5; 7 bases map to TRBD1. J gave up 5 bases and V 5 bases, and 20 bases lay outside the gene matches. CDR1 is SSHAT and CDR2 is FNYEAQ in the germline V gene (reference sequence). CDR3 length: 18 amino acids. CDR3 region: CASSPTGTGVYFGETQYF. CDR3 DNA: TGTGCCAGCAGCCCCACCGGAACAGGGGTTTACTTTGGGGAGACCCAGTACTTC.

In this sample, this clone turned up once. The V gene is TRBV6-5, the J gene TRBJ1-2; tentative D call: TRBD1 (5 bases). The germline CDR1 and CDR2 sequences are MNHEY and SVGAGI. The V end was cut by 6 bases, the J end by 1 base, with 12 bases between. This CDR3 region has 14 residues. The CDR3 loop reads CASRYGTDNYGYTF. The CDR3, as DNA: TGTGCCAGCAGATACGGGACGGATAACTATGGCTACACCTTC.

The table lists this clone with a count of one. This chain uses TRBV3-1 (or the pseudogene TRBV3-2) with TRBJ2-1; 10 bases fit TRBD2. The CDR3 has 17 amino acids. Germline CDR1 and CDR2: LGHDT and YNNKEL (reference sequence). The V gene end was trimmed by 0 bases and the J gene end by 4 bases; junction bases not matched to a gene: 6. DNA for the CDR3: TGTGCCAGCAGCCAAGATTTGGGTAGCGGGAGGTACAATGAGCAGTTCTTC. This codes for CASSQDLGSGRYNEQFF.

The chain recombines TRBV6-1 with TRBJ1-4; D not certain. The germline V and J ends were trimmed by 1 base and 8 bases, with 11 bases remaining between them. Germline loops: CDR1 MNHNS, CDR2 SASEGT. The CDR3 has 14 residues. The CDR3 nucleotides read TGTGCCAGCAGTGAAGAGGCGATAGGCGAAAAACTGTTTTTT. This gives the protein CASSEEAIGEKLFF.

V gene TRBV28 combines with J gene TRBJ2-2; D call uncertain. This CDR3 has 11 residues. Deletions cut 7 bases from V and 6 bases from J, with 6 bases between. In germline, CDR1 is MDHEN, CDR2 SYDVKM. CDR3 coding DNA: TGTGCCAGCAAAAGCGCCGGGGAGCTGTTTTTT. Its protein is CASKSAGELFF. Full variable domain (missing parts from reference TRBV28 and TRBJ2-2): DVKVTQSSRYLVKRTGEKVFLECVQDMDHENMFWYRQDPGLGLRLIYFSYDVKMKEKGDIPEGYSVSREKKERFSLILESASTNQTSMYLCASKSAGELFFGEGSRLTVL.

The V gene is TRBV21-1, the J gene TRBJ2-7; no DNA check was done on the table's D call, TRBD1. TRBV21-1 is listed as a pseudogene. The CDR3 runs to 16 residues. CDR3 in DNA: TGTGCCAGCAGCGACTTAGGGCGACAGGGTAGCTACGAGCAGTACTTC. Translation: CASSDLGRQGSYEQYF.

V is TRBV2 and J is TRBJ2-7; 9 bases agree with TRBD1. The germline V gene has CDR1 SNHLY and CDR2 FYNNEI. Germline trimming cut 3 bases from V and 4 bases from J; bases unmatched to any gene: 4. The CDR3 covers 14 residues. The DNA for the CDR3 is TGTGCCAGCAGTGAGGCGACAGGGGGTTACGAGCAGTACTTC. This encodes CASSEATGGYEQYF.

CDR3 loop: CASRSGGLRNEQFF. The CDR3 DNA follows: TGTGCCAGCAGATCGGGGGGGCTGCGGAATGAGCAGTTCTTC. The chain uses TRBV6-5 and TRBJ2-1; 8 nucleotides agree with TRBD2. The CDR3 is 14 residues long. The ends lost 6 bases at V and 7 bases at J; junction bases unmatched: 8. CDR1 is MNHEY, CDR2 SVGAGI, per germline.

In this sample, this clone turned up a few times. The chain combines TRBV27 with TRBJ2-7; 13 positions agree with TRBD2. Germline lookup yields CDR1 MNHEY and CDR2 SMNVEV (reference sequence). Trimming removed 3 bases from V and 4 bases from J; junction bases left unmatched: 6. The CDR3 covers 16 residues. CDR3 amino acids: CASSFRTSGRIYEQYF. The CDR3 coding sequence is TGTGCCAGCAGTTTTCGGACTAGCGGGAGAATTTACGAGCAGTACTTC.

This clone has just one count. The genes are TRBV25-1 and TRBJ1-1; D remains ambiguous. This CDR3 is built from 13 residues. Germline V gene sequence: CDR1 MGHDK, CDR2 SYGVNS. Trimming cost V 5 bases and J 3 bases, with 10 bases left between them. The CDR3 nucleotides are TGTGCCAGCAGTTCCCTATGGGACACTGAAGCTTTCTTT. This codes for CASSSLWDTEAFF.

This chain uses TRBV28 with TRBJ2-5, with 7 bases that match TRBD1. Looked up from germline, CDR1 is MDHEN and CDR2 is SYDVKM. The CDR3 length is 14 residues. Trimming cost V 3 bases and J 1 base; bases outside gene matches: 2. The CDR3 bases are TGTGCCAGCAGTTTGGGACAGAGCCAAGAGACCCAGTACTTC. Translating it yields CASSLGQSQETQYF. Together with reference TRBV28 and TRBJ2-5, the CDR3 gives the full variable domain: DVKVTQSSRYLVKRTGEKVFLECVQDMDHENMFWYRQDPGLGLRLIYFSYDVKMKEKGDIPEGYSVSREKKERFSLILESASTNQTSMYLCASSLGQSQETQYFGPGTRLLVL.

The chain links TRBV7-9 to TRBJ2-5; no clear D gene. Germline values: CDR1 SEHNR, CDR2 FQNEAQ (reference sequence). The V end was cut by 6 bases, the J end by 4 bases, with 9 bases between. The CDR3 runs to 12 residues. The CDR3 region has the DNA TGTGCCAGCAGGGCTTTGGGAGAGACCCAGTACTTC. The encoded protein is CASRALGETQYF.